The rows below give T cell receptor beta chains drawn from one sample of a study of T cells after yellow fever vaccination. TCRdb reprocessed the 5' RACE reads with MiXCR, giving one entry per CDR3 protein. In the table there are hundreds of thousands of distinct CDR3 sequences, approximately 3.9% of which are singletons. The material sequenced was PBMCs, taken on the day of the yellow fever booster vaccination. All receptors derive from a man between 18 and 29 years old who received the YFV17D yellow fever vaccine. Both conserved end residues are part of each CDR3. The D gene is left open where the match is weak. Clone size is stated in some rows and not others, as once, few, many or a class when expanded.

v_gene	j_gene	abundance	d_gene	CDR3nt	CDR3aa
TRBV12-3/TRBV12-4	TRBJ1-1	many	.	TGTGCCAGCAGACATCACCGGGGGAACACTGAAGCTTTCTTT	CASRHHRGNTEAFF
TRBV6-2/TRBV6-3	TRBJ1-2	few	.	TGTGCCAGCAGCGACTACCGAGTGCCCGGGAACTATGGCTACACCTTC	CASSDYRVPGNYGYTF
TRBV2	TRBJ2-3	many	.	TGTGCCAGCTTTAGACAGTCTGATACGCAGTATTTT	CASFRQSDTQYF
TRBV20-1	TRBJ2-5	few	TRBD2	TGCAGTGCAAGGACTAGCGGGGGCGGTGTGGGAGAGACCCAGTACTTC	CSARTSGGGVGETQYF
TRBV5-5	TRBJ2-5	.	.	TGTGCCAGCAGGTTCGGTTACCAAGAGACCCAGTACTTC	CASRFGYQETQYF
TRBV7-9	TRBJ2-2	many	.	TGTGCCAGCAGCTTAGGACCTGAGGAGCTGTTTTTT	CASSLGPEELFF
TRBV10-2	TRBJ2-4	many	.	TGCGCCAGCTGGGTACGGGCCGAGGGCAAAAACATTCAGTACTTC	CASWVRAEGKNIQYF
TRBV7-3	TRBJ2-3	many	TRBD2	TGTGCCAGCAGCTCCCTGGGGGGGTCGGCAGATACGCAGTATTTT	CASSSLGGSADTQYF
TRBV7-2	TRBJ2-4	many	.	TGTGCCAGCAGCTACCAGGGGAGAGCCAAAAACATTCAGTACTTC	CASSYQGRAKNIQYF
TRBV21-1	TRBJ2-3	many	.	TGTGCCAGCAGCAAAGAGTCGATTAGCGGGGGGAACACAGATACGCAGTATTTT	CASSKESISGGNTDTQYF
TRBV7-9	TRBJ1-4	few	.	TGTGCCAGCAGCCCTCGACGGGAGACGAATGAAAAACTGTTTTTT	CASSPRRETNEKLFF
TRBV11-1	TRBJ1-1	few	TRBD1	TGTGCCAGCAGCGCGAGGACAGGGGGTTCAGAAGAAGCTTTCTTT	CASSARTGGSEEAFF
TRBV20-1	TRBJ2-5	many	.	TGCAGTGCTAGTGTGAGGGGCCGGACCCAAGAGACCCAGTACTTC	CSASVRGRTQETQYF
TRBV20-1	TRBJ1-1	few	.	TGCAGTGCTAGAATCGGAGGGCCGAACACTGAAGCTTTCTTT	CSARIGGPNTEAFF
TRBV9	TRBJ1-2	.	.	TGTGCCAGCAGCGGGGACGGCTACACCTTC	CASSGDGYTF
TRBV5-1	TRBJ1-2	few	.	TGCGCCAGCAAAAGGTTCGACAGAAGCTATGGCTACACCTTC	CASKRFDRSYGYTF
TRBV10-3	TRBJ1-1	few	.	TGTGCCATCAGTCGAGAATTGAACACTGAAGCTTTCTTT	CAISRELNTEAFF
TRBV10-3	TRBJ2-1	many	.	TGTGCCATCACGAGTCGGGGGTCAGGCTCCTACAATGAGCAGTTCTTC	CAITSRGSGSYNEQFF
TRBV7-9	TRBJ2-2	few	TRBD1	TGTGCCAGCAGCCCGCCGGACAGGACTTCGAACACCGGGGAGCTGTTTTTT	CASSPPDRTSNTGELFF
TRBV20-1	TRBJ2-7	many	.	TGCAGTGCTAGAGATCAGGCTGGCTACGAGCAGTACTTC	CSARDQAGYEQYF
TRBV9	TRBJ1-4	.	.	TGTGCCAGCAGCGTAGAACAGGGAACTAATGAAAAACTGTTTTTT	CASSVEQGTNEKLFF
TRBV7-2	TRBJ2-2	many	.	TGTGCCAGCAGACCGGACACCTACACCGGGGAGCTGTTTTTT	CASRPDTYTGELFF
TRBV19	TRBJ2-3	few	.	TGTGCCAGTAAAGTGGTTACTAGCACAGATACGCAGTATTTT	CASKVVTSTDTQYF
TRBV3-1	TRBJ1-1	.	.	TGTGCCAGCAGCCAAGCAGGTGAAGCTTTCTTT	CASSQAGEAFF
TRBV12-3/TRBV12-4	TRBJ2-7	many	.	TGTGCCAGCAGTTTTGGCGGCTTCTCCTACGAGCAGTACTTC	CASSFGGFSYEQYF
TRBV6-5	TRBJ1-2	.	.	TGTGCCAGCGGGAGGAGGGACTATGGCTACACCTTC	CASGRRDYGYTF